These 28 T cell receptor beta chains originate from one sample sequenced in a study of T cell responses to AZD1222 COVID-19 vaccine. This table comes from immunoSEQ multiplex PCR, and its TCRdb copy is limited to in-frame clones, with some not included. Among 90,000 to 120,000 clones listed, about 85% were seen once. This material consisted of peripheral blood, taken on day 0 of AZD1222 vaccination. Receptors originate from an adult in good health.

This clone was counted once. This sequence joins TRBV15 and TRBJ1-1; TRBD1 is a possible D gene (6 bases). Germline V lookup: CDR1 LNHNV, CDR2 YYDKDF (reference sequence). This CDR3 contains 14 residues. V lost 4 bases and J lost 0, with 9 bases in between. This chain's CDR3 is CATSNRGLNTEAFF. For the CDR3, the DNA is TGTGCCACCAGCAACCGGGGGCTGAACACTGAAGCTTTCTTT.

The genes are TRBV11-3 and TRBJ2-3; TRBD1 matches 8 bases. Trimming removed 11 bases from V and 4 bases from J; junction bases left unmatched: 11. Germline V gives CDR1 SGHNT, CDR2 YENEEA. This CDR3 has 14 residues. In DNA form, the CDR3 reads TGTGCCTCCGCCCCGACAGGGGCCCCAGATACGCAGTATTTT. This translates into CASAPTGAPDTQYF.

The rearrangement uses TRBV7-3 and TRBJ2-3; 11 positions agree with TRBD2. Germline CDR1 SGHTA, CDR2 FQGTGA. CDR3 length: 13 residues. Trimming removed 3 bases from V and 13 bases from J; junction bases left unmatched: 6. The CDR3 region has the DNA TGTGCCAGCAGCTTTGGTAGCGGGAGGGAAAAGTATTTT. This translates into CASSFGSGREKYF.

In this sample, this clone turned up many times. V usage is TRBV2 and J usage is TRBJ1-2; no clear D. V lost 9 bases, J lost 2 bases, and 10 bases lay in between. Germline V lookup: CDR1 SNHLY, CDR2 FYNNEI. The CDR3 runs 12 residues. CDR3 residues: CASYDGNYGYTF. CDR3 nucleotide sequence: TGTGCCAGTTACGACGGCAACTATGGCTACACCTTC.

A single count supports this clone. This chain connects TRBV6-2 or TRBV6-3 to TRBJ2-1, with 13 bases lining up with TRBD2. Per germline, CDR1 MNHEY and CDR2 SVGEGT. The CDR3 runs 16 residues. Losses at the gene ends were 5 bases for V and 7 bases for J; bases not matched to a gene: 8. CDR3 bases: TGTGCCAGCAGTCTCCGACTAGCGGGGGGCCTAAATGAGCAGTTCTTC. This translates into CASSLRLAGGLNEQFF.

CDR3 sequence (DNA): TGCGCCAGCAGTGAGGACAGGGAACTTACCTCTGGAAACACCATATATTTT. Protein: CASSEDRELTSGNTIYF. The rearrangement joins TRBV10-1 to TRBJ1-3; 7 bases agree with TRBD1. The CDR3 is 17 residues long. The germline gives CDR1 WNHNN, CDR2 SYGVQD (reference sequence). V trimming: 2 bases; J trimming: 0 bases; junction bases outside the gene matches: 7.

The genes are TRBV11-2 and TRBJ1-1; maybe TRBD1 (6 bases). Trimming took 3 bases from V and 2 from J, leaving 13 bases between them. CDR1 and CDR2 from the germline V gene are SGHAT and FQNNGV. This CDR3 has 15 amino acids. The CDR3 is CASSFGWGTNTEAFF. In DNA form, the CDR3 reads TGTGCCAGCAGCTTCGGGTGGGGGACAAACACTGAAGCTTTCTTT.

The CDR3 region has the DNA TGTGCCAGCAGTTTAACAGGGTGGAGTGGCTACACCTTC. Translating it yields CASSLTGWSGYTF. V and J are TRBV12-3 or TRBV12-4 and TRBJ1-2; weak D call: TRBD1 (6 bases). CDR3 length: 13 residues. V lost 2 bases and J lost 7, with 11 bases in between.

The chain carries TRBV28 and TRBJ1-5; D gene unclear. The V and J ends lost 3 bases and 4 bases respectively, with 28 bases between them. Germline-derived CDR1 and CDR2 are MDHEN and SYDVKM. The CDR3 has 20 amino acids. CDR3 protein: CASSFSYEAQVPQRNQPQHF. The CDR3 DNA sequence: TGTGCCAGCAGTTTTTCCTATGAGGCCCAGGTCCCACAACGAAATCAGCCCCAGCATTTT.

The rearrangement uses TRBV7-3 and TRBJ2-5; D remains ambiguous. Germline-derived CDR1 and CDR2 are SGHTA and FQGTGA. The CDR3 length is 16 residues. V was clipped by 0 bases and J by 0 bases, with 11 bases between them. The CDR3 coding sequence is TGTGCCAGCAGCTTAACCGGATCGGCGGACCAAGAGACCCAGTACTTC. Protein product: CASSLTGSADQETQYF.

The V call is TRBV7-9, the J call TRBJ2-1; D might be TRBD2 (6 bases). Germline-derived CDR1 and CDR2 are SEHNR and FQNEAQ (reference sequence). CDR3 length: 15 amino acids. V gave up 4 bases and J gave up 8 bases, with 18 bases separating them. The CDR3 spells CASSYGTLLRDEQFF. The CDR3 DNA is TGTGCCAGCAGCTACGGGACTCTCCTGAGGGATGAGCAGTTCTTC.

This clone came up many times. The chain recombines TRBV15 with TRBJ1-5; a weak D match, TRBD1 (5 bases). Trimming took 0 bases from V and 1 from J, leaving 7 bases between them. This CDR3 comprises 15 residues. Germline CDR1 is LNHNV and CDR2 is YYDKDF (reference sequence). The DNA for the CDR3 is TGTGCCACCAGCAGAGAGACAGCCAGCAATCAGCCCCAGCATTTT. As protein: CATSRETASNQPQHF.

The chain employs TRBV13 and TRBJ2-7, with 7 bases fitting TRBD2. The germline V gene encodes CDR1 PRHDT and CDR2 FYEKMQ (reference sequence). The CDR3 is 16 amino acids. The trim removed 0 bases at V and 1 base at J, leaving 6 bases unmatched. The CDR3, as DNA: TGTGCCAGCAGCTTAGGTGGGGAGGGAGGTTCCTACGAGCAGTACTTC. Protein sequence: CASSLGGEGGSYEQYF.

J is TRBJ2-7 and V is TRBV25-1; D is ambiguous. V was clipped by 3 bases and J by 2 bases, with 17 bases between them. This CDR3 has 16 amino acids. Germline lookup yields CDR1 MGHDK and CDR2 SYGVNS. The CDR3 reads CASSDKPGLGPYEQYF. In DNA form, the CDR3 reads TGTGCCAGCAGTGACAAGCCGGGCCTCGGGCCCTACGAGCAGTACTTC.

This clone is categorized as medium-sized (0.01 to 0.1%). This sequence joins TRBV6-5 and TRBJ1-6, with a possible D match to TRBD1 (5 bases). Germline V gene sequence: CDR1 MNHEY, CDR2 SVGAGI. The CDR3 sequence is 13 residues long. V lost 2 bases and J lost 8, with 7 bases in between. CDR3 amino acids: CASSYRDYSPLHF. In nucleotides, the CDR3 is TGTGCCAGCAGTTACAGGGACTATTCACCCCTCCACTTT.

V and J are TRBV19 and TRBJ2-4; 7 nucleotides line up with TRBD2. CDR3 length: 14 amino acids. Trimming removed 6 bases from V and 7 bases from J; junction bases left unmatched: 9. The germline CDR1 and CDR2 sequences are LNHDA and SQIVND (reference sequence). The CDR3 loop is CASRRPGGGNIQYF. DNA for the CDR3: TGTGCCAGTAGGCGGCCCGGGGGAGGGAACATTCAGTACTTC.

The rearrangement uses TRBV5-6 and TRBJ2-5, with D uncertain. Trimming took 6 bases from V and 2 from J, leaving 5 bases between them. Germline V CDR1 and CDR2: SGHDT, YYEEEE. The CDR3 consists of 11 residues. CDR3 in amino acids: CASTFQETQYF. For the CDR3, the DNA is TGTGCCAGCACCTTTCAAGAGACCCAGTACTTC. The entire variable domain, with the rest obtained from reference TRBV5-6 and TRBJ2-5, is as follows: DAGVTQSPTHLIKTRGQQVTLRCSPKSGHDTVSWYQQALGQGPQFIFQYYEEEERQRGNFPDRFSGHQFPNYSSELNVNALLLGDSALYLCASTFQETQYFGPGTRLLVL.

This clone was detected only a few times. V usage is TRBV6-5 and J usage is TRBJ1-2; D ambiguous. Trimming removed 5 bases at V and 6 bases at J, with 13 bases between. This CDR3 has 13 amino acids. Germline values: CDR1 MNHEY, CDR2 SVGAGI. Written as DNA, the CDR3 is TGTGCCAGCAGTCCTGACTCCGGACATGGCTACACCTTC. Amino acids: CASSPDSGHGYTF.

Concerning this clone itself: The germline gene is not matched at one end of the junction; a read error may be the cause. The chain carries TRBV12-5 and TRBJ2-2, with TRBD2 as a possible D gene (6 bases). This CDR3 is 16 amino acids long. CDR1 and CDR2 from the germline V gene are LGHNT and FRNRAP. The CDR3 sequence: CDLSQRRALNTGELFF. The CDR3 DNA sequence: TGCGATCTTAGCCAGAGGAGGGCCCTCAACACCGGGGAGCTGTTTTTT.

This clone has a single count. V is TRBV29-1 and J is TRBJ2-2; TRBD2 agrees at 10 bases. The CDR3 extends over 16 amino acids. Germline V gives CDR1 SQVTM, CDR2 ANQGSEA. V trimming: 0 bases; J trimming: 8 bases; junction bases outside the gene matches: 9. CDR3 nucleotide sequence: TGCAGCGTTGAAGATCCCAGCGGGAGGGGGACTGGGGAGCTGTTTTTT. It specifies CSVEDPSGRGTGELFF.

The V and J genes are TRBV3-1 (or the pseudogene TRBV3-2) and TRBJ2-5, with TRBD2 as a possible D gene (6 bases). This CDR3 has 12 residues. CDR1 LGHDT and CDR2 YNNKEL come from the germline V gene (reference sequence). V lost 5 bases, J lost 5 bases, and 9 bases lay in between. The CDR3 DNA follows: TGTGCCAGCAGCTGGGAGGCGGAGACCCAGTACTTC. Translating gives CASSWEAETQYF.

The CDR3 DNA is TGCAGCGTCGGGGGATCGAAATTTAGCGGGGGGCCAGATACGCAGTATTTT. Translating it yields CSVGGSKFSGGPDTQYF. The J gene is TRBJ2-3, the V gene TRBV29-1, with 10 bases aligning to TRBD2. The trim removed 6 bases at V and 4 bases at J, leaving 16 bases unmatched. The CDR3 covers 17 residues. Germline CDR1 reads SQVTM; CDR2 reads ANQGSEA.

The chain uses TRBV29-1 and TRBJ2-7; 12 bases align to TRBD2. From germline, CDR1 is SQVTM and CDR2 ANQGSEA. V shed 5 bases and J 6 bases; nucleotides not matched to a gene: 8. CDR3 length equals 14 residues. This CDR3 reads CSVRTSGTPGEQYF. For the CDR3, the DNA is TGCAGCGTTCGGACTAGCGGGACCCCCGGCGAGCAGTACTTC.

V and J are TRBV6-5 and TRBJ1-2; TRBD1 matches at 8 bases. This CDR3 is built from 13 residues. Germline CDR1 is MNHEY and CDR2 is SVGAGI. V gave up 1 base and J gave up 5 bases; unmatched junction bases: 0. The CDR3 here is CASSYWTGYGYTF. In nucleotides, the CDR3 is TGTGCCAGCAGTTACTGGACAGGGTATGGCTACACCTTC.

CDR3 coding DNA: TGCGCCAGCAGCTTGAAAACGCAGGGACCAGATACGCAGTATTTT. It translates to CASSLKTQGPDTQYF. The chain has TRBV5-1 and TRBJ2-3, with D perhaps given as TRBD1 or TRBD2 (5 bases each). V gave up 1 base and J gave up 4 bases, with 13 bases separating them. The germline V gene has CDR1 SGHRS and CDR2 YFSETQ. CDR3 size: 15 residues.

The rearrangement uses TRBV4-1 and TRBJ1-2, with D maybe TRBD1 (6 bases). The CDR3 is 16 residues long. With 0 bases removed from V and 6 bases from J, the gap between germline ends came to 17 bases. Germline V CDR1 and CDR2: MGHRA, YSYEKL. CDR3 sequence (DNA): TGCGCCAGCAGCCAAGAGGGACATTTTCCGGGGCATGGCTACACCTTC. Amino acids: CASSQEGHFPGHGYTF.

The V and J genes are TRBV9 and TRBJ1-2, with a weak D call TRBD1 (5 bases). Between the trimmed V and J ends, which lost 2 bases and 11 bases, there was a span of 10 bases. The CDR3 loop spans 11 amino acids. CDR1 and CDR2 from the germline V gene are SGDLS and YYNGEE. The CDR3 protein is CASSVGVKYTF. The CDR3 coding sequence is TGTGCCAGCAGCGTGGGGGTTAAGTACACCTTC.

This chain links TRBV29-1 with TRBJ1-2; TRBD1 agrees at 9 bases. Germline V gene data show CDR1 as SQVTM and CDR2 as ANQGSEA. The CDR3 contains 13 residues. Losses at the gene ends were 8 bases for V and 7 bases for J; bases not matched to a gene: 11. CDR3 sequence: CSSSQDRGGGYTF. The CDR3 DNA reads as TGCAGCTCCTCCCAGGACAGGGGAGGTGGCTACACCTTC.